These 27 T cell receptor beta chains were sequenced from one sample in a study of type 1 regulatory T cells. Study outcomes and limitations: Type 1 regulatory T cells had a more restricted TCR repertoire than non-type 1 regulatory T cells.

No antigen has been assigned to these receptors. TCRdb analysed the reads with MiXCR anew, one entry per CDR3 protein. There are approximately 77,000 distinct CDR3 sequences in the sample; less than 25% occur only once, and roughly 8.3% lies in the top ten. The source material was cultured type 1 regulatory T (Tr1) cells, either the whole culture or a sorted fraction (not recorded which). The receptors here all came from a human donor in good health.

The chain carries TRBV7-3 and TRBJ2-7; TRBD1 might be the D (5 bases). Germline V gives CDR1 SGHTA, CDR2 FQGTGA. Trimming pared 4 bases from V and 3 bases from J, leaving 16 bases between. The CDR3 has 15 amino acids. This CDR3 reads CASSSSAGQGYEQYF. The CDR3 DNA is TGTGCCAGCAGCTCATCGGCCGGACAAGGCTACGAGCAGTACTTC.

Concerning this clonotype: Being one base from a much bigger clone, this may be a read error. The chain couples TRBV6-2 or TRBV6-3 to TRBJ2-1; the match to TRBD2 covers 13 bases. Germline CDR1 and CDR2: MNHEY and SVGEGT. The CDR3 runs to 19 residues. Germline trimming cut 0 bases from V and 1 base from J; bases unmatched to any gene: 6. CDR3 protein: CASSYSTSGGIGSYNEQFF. CDR3 sequence (DNA): TGTGCCAGCAGTTACTCGACTAGCGGGGGGATCGGGTCCTACAATGAGCAGTTCTTC.

Regarding this clonotype: A much larger clone lies a single base off, so this may be a read error. Likely a read error: the CDR3 ends without its conserved phenylalanine or tryptophan. This chain links TRBV7-2 with TRBJ2-5; D is ambiguous. CDR1 is SGHTA and CDR2 is FQGNSA in the germline V gene. V lost 1 base and J 1 base, leaving 7 bases between the germline ends. The CDR3 runs 14 residues. The CDR3: CASSLDYSQETQYL. The CDR3 DNA follows: TGTGCCAGCAGCTTAGATTACTCCCAAGAGACCCAGTACCTC.

The rearrangement joins TRBV20-1 to TRBJ2-7; D not certain. Germline CDR1 is DFQATT and CDR2 is SNEGSKA (reference sequence). Trimming removed 0 bases from V and 6 bases from J, with 21 bases in between. The CDR3 consists of 16 residues. As DNA, the CDR3 is TGCAGTGCTAGAGATCGGTACTCCCCTCTTCCAGGCGAGCAGTACTTC. This translates into CSARDRYSPLPGEQYF.

At least ten counts were recorded for this clonotype. The chain couples TRBV20-1 to TRBJ2-5; D is possibly TRBD2 (5 bases). CDR1 and CDR2 (germline): DFQATT, SNEGSKA (reference sequence). Trimming pared 5 bases from V and 1 base from J, leaving 11 bases between. CDR3 length: 13 amino acids. The DNA for the CDR3 is TGCAGTGCTGCCGGACTGGGCCAAGAGACCCAGTACTTC. Translating it yields CSAAGLGQETQYF.

This chain links TRBV12-3 or TRBV12-4 with TRBJ2-7; 13 bases align to TRBD2. CDR3 length: 16 amino acids. V trimming: 6 bases; J trimming: 4 bases; junction bases outside the gene matches: 9. CDR3 residues: CASSSRTSGSIYEQYF. As DNA, the CDR3 is TGTGCCAGCAGCTCTCGGACTAGCGGGAGTATTTACGAGCAGTACTTC.

This clonotype was counted a few times. This chain joins TRBV10-3 and TRBJ2-7; 9 bases fit TRBD1. The junction had 9 bases not matched to a gene; V was cut back by 7 bases and J by 5 bases. This CDR3 comprises 14 residues. Germline V gives CDR1 ENHRY, CDR2 SYGVKD. This CDR3 is CAITDGTGNDEQYF. In DNA form, the CDR3 reads TGTGCCATCACTGACGGGACAGGGAACGACGAGCAGTACTTC.

This clonotype was observed a handful of times. This chain links TRBV7-2 with TRBJ2-5, with D possibly being TRBD2 (6 bases). CDR1 and CDR2 (germline): SGHTA, FQGNSA. The CDR3 covers 14 residues. Trimming removed 3 bases from V and 4 bases from J, with 12 bases in between. The CDR3 sequence is CASSFRRGGETQYF. Written as DNA, the CDR3 is TGTGCCAGCAGCTTCCGTCGGGGAGGAGAGACCCAGTACTTC.

The rearrangement uses TRBV19 and TRBJ2-1; 8 bases map to TRBD2. Germline CDR1 and CDR2: LNHDA and SQIVND (reference sequence). Trimming removed 2 bases from V and 5 bases from J; junction bases left unmatched: 8. The CDR3 is made up of 16 amino acids. The CDR3 DNA reads as TGTGCCAGTAGTATATTTCCGGGACTAGGAGACAATGAGCAGTTCTTC. As protein: CASSIFPGLGDNEQFF.

The V call is TRBV20-1, the J call TRBJ2-7; 10 nucleotides align to TRBD1. The CDR3 contains 14 residues. CDR1 and CDR2 from the germline V gene are DFQATT and SNEGSKA (reference sequence). V was clipped by 6 bases and J by 12 bases; unmatched bases: 17. CDR3 loop: CSADTRDRGVRGYF. The CDR3 region has the DNA TGCAGTGCCGATACCCGGGACAGGGGAGTTCGGGGGTACTTC.

The V gene is TRBV3-1, the J gene TRBJ2-1; 11 nucleotides agree with TRBD2. The CDR3 is 14 residues long. The V gene's germline CDR1 is LGHDT and CDR2 YNNKEL (reference sequence). Trimming at V came to 4 bases and at J to 16 bases, leaving 12 bases not matched to a gene. The CDR3 DNA sequence: TGTGCCAGCAGCCTGGGACTAGCGGACCGGGGAAAATTCTTC. Translated, it gives CASSLGLADRGKFF.

The rearrangement uses TRBV5-1 and TRBJ2-1; 7 bases are shared with TRBD1. The trim removed 2 bases at V and 2 bases at J, leaving 4 bases unmatched. The CDR3 consists of 15 residues. The germline gives CDR1 SGHRS, CDR2 YFSETQ. The CDR3, as DNA: TGCGCCAGCAGCTTACAGACAGGGCCCTACAATGAGCAGTTCTTC. Amino acid sequence: CASSLQTGPYNEQFF.

This clonotype showed up just a few times. V usage is TRBV5-1 and J usage is TRBJ2-1; 7 bases map to TRBD1. The V gene end was trimmed by 4 bases and the J gene end by 9 bases; junction bases not matched to a gene: 13. The CDR3 length is 15 residues. CDR1 is SGHRS, CDR2 YFSETQ, per germline. The CDR3 sequence: CASSPVISTGSEQFF. In nucleotides, the CDR3 is TGCGCCAGCAGCCCTGTAATCTCGACAGGGAGTGAGCAGTTCTTC.

This sequence joins TRBV4-2 and TRBJ2-1; maybe TRBD2 (6 bases). Germline CDR1 and CDR2: LGHNA and YNFKEQ. The length of the CDR3 is 16 residues. Trimming cost V 4 bases and J 2 bases, with 15 bases left between them. The CDR3 reads CASSPTYGSPYNEQFF. The CDR3, as DNA: TGTGCCAGCAGCCCTACCTACGGGAGCCCCTACAATGAGCAGTTCTTC.

The V call is TRBV2, the J call TRBJ1-4, with a possible D match to TRBD1 (5 bases). The V and J ends lost 3 bases and 7 bases respectively, with 6 bases between them. Germline V gene sequence: CDR1 SNHLY, CDR2 FYNNEI. This CDR3 region has 12 residues. This CDR3 is CASSDRVEKLFF. The CDR3 region has the DNA TGTGCCAGCAGTGACAGGGTTGAAAAACTGTTTTTT.

The V gene is TRBV10-3, the J gene TRBJ2-7; TRBD2 aligns across 9 bases. The V gene end was trimmed by 5 bases and the J gene end by 4 bases; junction bases not matched to a gene: 9. CDR3 length equals 15 residues. Per germline, CDR1 ENHRY and CDR2 SYGVKD. CDR3 in DNA: TGTGCCATCAGTACCCCGACCAGCGGGGGGTACGAGCAGTACTTC. Its translation: CAISTPTSGGYEQYF.

This clonotype occurred a few times. The gene calls are TRBV10-3 and TRBJ1-4; no firm D call. The V gene lost 6 bases and the J gene lost 6 bases, with 14 bases spanning the gap. The CDR3 has 14 amino acids. CDR1 is ENHRY, CDR2 SYGVKD, per germline. The DNA for the CDR3 is TGTGCCATCAGGAAAGGTACAGAAGATGAAAAACTGTTTTTT. Its translation is CAIRKGTEDEKLFF.

The rearrangement uses TRBV7-8 and TRBJ2-1, with D perhaps matching TRBD1 (6 bases). The V and J ends lost 7 bases and 7 bases respectively, with 26 bases between them. The CDR3 extends over 17 amino acids. Germline assignment: CDR1 SGHVS and CDR2 FQNEAQ. The CDR3 sequence is CASTPRAGQGITNEQFF. CDR3 sequence (DNA): TGTGCCAGCACCCCCCGGGCGGGTCAGGGGATTACTAATGAGCAGTTCTTC.

This clonotype was counted only a few times. The chain uses TRBV6-2 or TRBV6-3 and TRBJ1-6; D is undetermined. The V gene lost 6 bases and the J gene lost 8 bases, with 14 bases spanning the gap. The CDR3 loop spans 14 amino acids. From germline, CDR1 is MNHEY and CDR2 SVGEGT. The CDR3 DNA follows: TGTGCCAGCAGCAAGACCATCGCGCATTCACCCCTCCACTTT. Amino acids: CASSKTIAHSPLHF.

In this sample, this clonotype turned up a few times. This sequence joins TRBV18 and TRBJ1-1; D is undetermined. Per the germline V gene, CDR1 is KGHSH and CDR2 is LQKENI. The CDR3 is 15 residues long. Trimming pared 2 bases from V and 0 bases from J, leaving 10 bases between. The CDR3 DNA reads TGTGCCAGCTCACCAAACATAGCGGTGAACACTGAAGCTTTCTTT. Its protein product is CASSPNIAVNTEAFF.

The V and J genes are TRBV10-3 and TRBJ2-3; TRBD2 might be the D (6 bases). CDR1 and CDR2 from the germline V gene are ENHRY and SYGVKD. The CDR3 length is 14 residues. Trimming removed 7 bases from V and 0 bases from J, with 11 bases in between. CDR3 protein: CAIMGGLSTDTQYF. CDR3 DNA: TGTGCCATCATGGGAGGCCTAAGCACAGATACGCAGTATTTT.

In its sample, this clonotype was seen a few times. The V and J genes are TRBV12-3 or TRBV12-4 and TRBJ2-1, with D possibly being TRBD1 or TRBD2 (6 bases each). The CDR3 consists of 15 residues. V lost 7 bases to trimming and J lost 8 bases, with 21 bases between them. Written as DNA, the CDR3 is TGTGCCAGCACCCTAAGGGGGAGGAGCAGCGATGAGCAGTTCTTC. Amino acid sequence: CASTLRGRSSDEQFF.

The chain joins TRBV28 to TRBJ1-4, with D perhaps matching TRBD1 (6 bases). Looked up from germline, CDR1 is MDHEN and CDR2 is SYDVKM. The length of the CDR3 is 14 residues. Trimming pared 6 bases from V and 3 bases from J, leaving 11 bases between. Written as DNA, the CDR3 is TGTGCCAGCAGCGGCGGGACACCTAATGAAAAACTGTTTTTT. It encodes CASSGGTPNEKLFF.

The V gene is TRBV7-2, the J gene TRBJ1-5; 10 nucleotides match TRBD1. J gave up 7 bases and V 3 bases, and 3 bases lay outside the gene matches. This CDR3 has 14 residues. CDR1 and CDR2 (germline): SGHTA, FQGNSA. The CDR3 loop is CASSLRTGGQPQHF. The CDR3 DNA reads TGTGCCAGCAGCTTGCGGACAGGGGGGCAGCCCCAGCATTTT.

The V gene is TRBV6-1, the J gene TRBJ1-5; D remains unclear. The CDR3 contains 13 residues. Trimming pared 2 bases from V and 4 bases from J, leaving 6 bases between. CDR1 is MNHNS, CDR2 SASEGT, per germline. DNA of the CDR3: TGTGCCAGCAGTGAACAGACGAATCAGCCCCAGCATTTT. This translates into CASSEQTNQPQHF.

The sample holds a few counts of this clonotype. The chain is built from TRBV24-1 and TRBJ2-3, with D tentatively TRBD1 or TRBD2 (7 bases each). The ends were cut back, 4 bases at V and 2 bases at J, with 15 bases in the middle. CDR3 size: 16 residues. CDR1 is KGHDR, CDR2 SFDVKD, per germline. The CDR3, as DNA: TGTGCCACCAGTGACAGGAGCGGGACAGTCACAGATACGCAGTATTTT. Translation gives CATSDRSGTVTDTQYF.

This clonotype has ten or more counts. The chain uses TRBV12-3 or TRBV12-4 and TRBJ1-1; D is unclear. The CDR3 sequence is 15 residues long. With 3 bases removed from V and 1 base from J, the gap between germline ends came to 12 bases. The CDR3 sequence is CASSLVGSGNTEAFF. The CDR3 DNA reads TGTGCCAGCAGTTTGGTCGGCAGCGGGAACACTGAAGCTTTCTTT.